This T cell receptor beta chain was sequenced for a study of tumor and adjacent non-tumor tissue in lung cancer. The library came from three nested PCR rounds adapted from ARM-PCR protocols. One entry per CDR3 protein, called by TCRdb with MiXCR from the multiplex PCR reads. The table shows 90,000 to 110,000 distinct CDR3 sequences, with 62% occurring only once. As regards this clonotype: As yet, its antigen is unknown. One end of the junction fails to match germline, which may point to a read error.

RNA was extracted from bulk tissue without any cell sorting. The normal lung tissue was taken more than 3 cm from the tumor edge. Findings and caveats of the study: Top 100 clones took a larger repertoire share in normal lung. Patients with more diverse tumor TCRs had worse survival.

CDR1 and CDR2 from the germline V gene are SGHDT and YYEEEE. This CDR3 region has 17 residues. The J gene is TRBJ1-1, the V gene TRBV5-6; the D gene is possibly TRBD1 (5 bases). The sequence was obtained from a man aged 60-69 years with non-small cell lung cancer. The sample consisted of distant non-tumor lung tissue. CDR3 region: CASSLGDWRLMNAESFF. CDR3 DNA: TGTGCCAGCAGCTTGGGGGACTGGCGTCTTATGAACGCTGAATCTTTCTTT.